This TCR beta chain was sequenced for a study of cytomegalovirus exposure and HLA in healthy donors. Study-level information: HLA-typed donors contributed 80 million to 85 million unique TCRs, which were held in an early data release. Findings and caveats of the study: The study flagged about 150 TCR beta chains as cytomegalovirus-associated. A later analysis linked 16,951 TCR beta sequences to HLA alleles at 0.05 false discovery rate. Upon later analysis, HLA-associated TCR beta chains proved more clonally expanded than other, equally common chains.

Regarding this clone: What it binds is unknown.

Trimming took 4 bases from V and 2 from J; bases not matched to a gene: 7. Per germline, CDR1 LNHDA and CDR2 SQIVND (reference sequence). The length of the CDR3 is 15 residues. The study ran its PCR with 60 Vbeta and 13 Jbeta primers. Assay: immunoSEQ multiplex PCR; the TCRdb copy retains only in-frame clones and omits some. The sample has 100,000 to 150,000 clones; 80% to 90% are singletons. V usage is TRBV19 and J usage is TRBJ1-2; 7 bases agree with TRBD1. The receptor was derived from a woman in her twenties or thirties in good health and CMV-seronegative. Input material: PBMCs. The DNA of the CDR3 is TGTGCCAGTAGTACGCCGGGACAGAGAAACTATGGCTACACCTTC. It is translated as CASSTPGQRNYGYTF.